This is a list of T cell receptor beta chains from one sample in a study of blood T cell repertoires in COVID-19. The method was immunoSEQ multiplex PCR; TCRdb's version includes in-frame clones alone and lacks a portion of them. The data hold tens of thousands of clones, with 88% observed a single time. Sequencing used peripheral blood. The receptors derive from a woman aged 50 to 65 with active or convalescent COVID-19. Each CDR3 is given with its conserved first and last residue. Only part of the rows carry a size: once, few, many, or a class if the clone is expanded.

cdr3_aa,j_call,clone_size,v_call
CASSLGRGRQETQYF,TRBJ2-5,-,TRBV7-7
CASSVLVTGANTGELFF,TRBJ2-2,-,TRBV7-8
CATQGQGISTNEKLFF,TRBJ1-4,-,TRBV19
CATEQGLHGYTF,TRBJ1-2,-,TRBV19
CASRATGVGGYTF,TRBJ1-2,once,TRBV2
CASSGYMNTEAFF,TRBJ1-1,-,TRBV10-1
CASSPRPEGSPLHF,TRBJ1-6,-,TRBV18
CASSLGGTVYGYTF,TRBJ1-2,-,TRBV5-8
CASSRPTGGDSPLHF,TRBJ1-6,-,TRBV21-1
CASSQGPLYEQYF,TRBJ2-7,-,TRBV4-1
CASRDRGQNQPQHF,TRBJ1-5,-,TRBV2
CAWSGLYGYTF,TRBJ1-2,-,TRBV30
CASSYSGGRGYYEQYF,TRBJ2-7,-,TRBV6-2/TRBV6-3
CASSQDLRVLTEAFF,TRBJ1-1,-,TRBV3-1/TRBV3-2
CASSPGGGTGELFF,TRBJ2-2,-,TRBV7-6
CASSPRASGRKYEQYF,TRBJ2-7,-,TRBV19
CASSQGDPGKVTGNTIYF,TRBJ1-3,once,TRBV4-1
CASSDAARQFF,TRBJ2-1,-,TRBV19
CASSPLGQGARETQYF,TRBJ2-5,once,TRBV5-1
CASSYRDREKLFF,TRBJ1-4,-,TRBV6-5
CASSGLAGYSSNNEQFF,TRBJ2-1,-,TRBV2
CASSGLYNEQFF,TRBJ2-1,-,TRBV18
CVRSPFWRESYTGELFF,TRBJ2-2,-,TRBV7-5
CASSLGAYSGANVLTF,TRBJ2-6,-,TRBV7-2
CASSYGQGWNEQYF,TRBJ2-7,-,TRBV6-5
CSALYTEAFF,TRBJ1-1,-,TRBV20-1
CASGDDNEQFF,TRBJ2-1,-,TRBV24-1
CASSGSPSYEQYF,TRBJ2-7,-,TRBV6-2/TRBV6-3
CASSFPGDYGYTF,TRBJ1-2,-,TRBV19
CASQRVLPGQGLADTQYF,TRBJ2-3,-,TRBV2
CTTPTGGGGTDTQYF,TRBJ2-3,few,TRBV29-1
CASSFGTSGYNEQFF,TRBJ2-1,-,TRBV5-4
CASSSRTSGKAYEQYF,TRBJ2-7,-,TRBV5-4
CASSLSYSGEGGELFF,TRBJ2-2,-,TRBV7-3
CASSSSSTDTQYF,TRBJ2-3,-,TRBV7-3
CASSPREWNTEAFF,TRBJ1-1,once,TRBV18
CASSPIAGASLVDGYTF,TRBJ1-2,-,TRBV7-3
CSARNLAEQFF,TRBJ2-1,-,TRBV20-1
CASKNGQNNQPQHF,TRBJ1-5,-,TRBV10-1
CASSFQGNQPQHF,TRBJ1-5,-,TRBV7-2
CASKSGQQLGVNTEAFF,TRBJ1-1,-,TRBV7-2
CASRGTSQNTGELFF,TRBJ2-2,-,TRBV2
CASSPQGYNEKLFF,TRBJ1-4,once,TRBV7-9
CASSETGTGGEAQHF,TRBJ1-5,-,TRBV9
CASSQDHTFNSPLHF,TRBJ1-6,few,TRBV3-1/TRBV3-2
CASSIRGQGLGYTF,TRBJ1-2,-,TRBV19
CASSQVDSKQFF,TRBJ2-1,-,TRBV3-1/TRBV3-2
CASNSGGEQFF,TRBJ2-1,-,TRBV14
CASSSSGGYTTNEKLFF,TRBJ1-4,-,TRBV5-1
CASSEGLAGTYEQYF,TRBJ2-7,-,TRBV6-1